This is a list of T cell receptor beta chains from one sample in a study of cytomegalovirus exposure and HLA in healthy donors. TCRdb's table, derived via immunoSEQ multiplex PCR, lists solely in-frame clones and lacks some. Found here are approximately 89,000 clones, more than 65% of them singletons; the top ten hold about a tenth. Material: PBMCs. The receptors originated from a human donor in good health. The CDR3 runs from the conserved cysteine through the conserved F or W. The D gene is left open where the match is weak. A clone size is listed for some rows: how often the clone was seen (once, few, many), or a class if it is expanded.

>TRBJ1-1|-|TRBV9|-
CASSVDHMNTEAFF
TGTGCCAGCAGCGTAGACCACATGAACACTGAAGCTTTCTTT
>TRBJ2-7|once|TRBV5-1|TRBD2
CASSFLAGGQAYEQYF
TGCGCCAGCAGCTTCCTAGCGGGGGGGCAGGCCTACGAGCAGTACTTC
>TRBJ2-7|once|TRBV15|-
CATSRDWGEGEQYF
TGTGCCACCAGCAGAGATTGGGGGGAAGGTGAGCAGTACTTC
>TRBJ2-7|-|TRBV28|TRBD2
CASSSRLAGAYEQYF
TGTGCCAGCAGTTCCCGTTTAGCGGGAGCCTACGAGCAGTACTTC
>TRBJ1-4|-|TRBV5-1|-
CASSPRFNEKLFF
TGCGCCAGTTCCCCTCGGTTTAATGAAAAACTGTTTTTT
>TRBJ2-5|-|TRBV4-2|TRBD2
CASSPSGGIYQETQYF
TGTGCCAGCAGCCCTAGCGGCGGGATATACCAAGAGACCCAGTACTTC
>TRBJ2-5|-|TRBV4-3|-
CASSQDGGAQGGEQYF
TGCGCCAGCAGCCAAGATGGGGGGGCCCAGGGTGGGGAGCAGTACTTC
>TRBJ2-5|-|TRBV19|TRBD2
CASSIDWTSGRQETQYF
TGTGCCAGTAGTATAGATTGGACTAGCGGGAGGCAAGAGACCCAGTACTTC
>TRBJ1-2|-|TRBV20-1|-
CSARVFRGYTF
TGCAGTGCTAGAGTTTTTCGTGGCTACACCTTC
>TRBJ1-2|-|TRBV9|-
CASSGQQGHGYTF
TGTGCCAGCAGCGGACAACAGGGCCATGGCTACACCTTC
>TRBJ2-2|-|TRBV14|TRBD1
CASSPQGAYTGELFF
TGTGCCAGCAGCCCTCAGGGGGCCTACACCGGGGAGCTGTTTTTT
>TRBJ2-7|-|TRBV7-8|-
CASSSLATYEQYF
TGTGCCAGCAGCTCGTTAGCTACCTACGAGCAGTACTTC
>TRBJ2-1|-|TRBV27|-
CASIPRPPLGFSYNEQFF
TGTGCCAGCATCCCAAGACCCCCCCTAGGCTTCTCCTACAATGAGCAGTTCTTC
>TRBJ2-1|-|TRBV19|TRBD2
CASSITSVSEQFF
TGTGCCAGTAGTATCACTAGCGTGAGTGAGCAGTTCTTC
>TRBJ2-7|-|TRBV6-6|TRBD2
CASSRGGLAGESEQYF
TGTGCCAGCAGCCGTGGGGGACTAGCGGGAGAGAGCGAGCAGTACTTC
>TRBJ1-1|-|TRBV4-1|-
CASSQTGLMNTEAFF
TGCGCCAGCAGCCAGACGGGACTGATGAACACTGAAGCTTTCTTT
>TRBJ2-1|-|TRBV27|-
CASSLSGVVRWNEQFF
TGTGCCAGCAGTTTATCGGGAGTGGTCAGGTGGAATGAGCAGTTCTTC
>TRBJ1-3|-|TRBV7-2|-
CASSSNGGARGNTIYF
TGTGCCAGCAGCTCCAACGGGGGGGCTCGGGGAAACACCATATATTTT
>TRBJ2-5|-|TRBV21-1|-
CASSTTGGETQYF
TGTGCCAGCAGCACCACAGGGGGAGAGACCCAGTACTTC
>TRBJ2-2|-|TRBV9|-
CASSVGAGYTGELFF
TGTGCCAGCAGCGTAGGAGCAGGGTATACCGGGGAGCTGTTTTTT
>TRBJ1-5|-|TRBV7-8|-
CASSLPDRQPQHF
TGTGCCAGCAGCTTGCCCGACAGACAGCCCCAGCATTTT
>TRBJ1-2|once|TRBV5-1|-
CASSLVSGDYGYTF
TGCGCCAGCAGCTTGGTGTCGGGAGACTATGGCTACACCTTC
>TRBJ2-3|-|TRBV7-2|-
CASSLVVAAFTDTQYF
TGTGCCAGCAGCTTAGTTGTAGCGGCTTTCACAGATACGCAGTATTTT
>TRBJ1-5|-|TRBV18|TRBD1
CASSPPRGQGPQHF
TGTGCCAGCTCACCACCCAGGGGGCAGGGGCCCCAGCATTTT
>TRBJ2-3|-|TRBV7-6|-
CASSFAVGREGAQYF
TGTGCCAGCAGCTTCGCCGTCGGGCGCGAAGGGGCGCAGTATTTT